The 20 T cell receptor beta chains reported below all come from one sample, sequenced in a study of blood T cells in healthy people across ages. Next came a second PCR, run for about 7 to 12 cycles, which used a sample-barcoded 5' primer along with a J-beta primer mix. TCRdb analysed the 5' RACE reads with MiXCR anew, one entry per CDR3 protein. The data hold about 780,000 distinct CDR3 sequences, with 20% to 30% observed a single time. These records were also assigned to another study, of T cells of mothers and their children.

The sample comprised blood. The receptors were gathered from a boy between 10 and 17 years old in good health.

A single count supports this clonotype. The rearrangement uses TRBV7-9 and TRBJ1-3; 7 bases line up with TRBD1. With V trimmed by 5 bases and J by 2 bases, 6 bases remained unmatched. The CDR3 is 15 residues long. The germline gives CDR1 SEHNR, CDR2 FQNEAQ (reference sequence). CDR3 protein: CASSIRGLPGNTIYF. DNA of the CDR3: TGTGCCAGCAGCATAAGGGGGCTGCCTGGAAACACCATATATTTT.

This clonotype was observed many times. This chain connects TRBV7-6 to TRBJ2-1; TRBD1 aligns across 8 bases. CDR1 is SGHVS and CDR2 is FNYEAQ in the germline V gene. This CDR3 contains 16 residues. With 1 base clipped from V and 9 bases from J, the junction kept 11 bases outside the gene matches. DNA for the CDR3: TGTGCCAGCAGCTTAGAGGCAGGGGGCTTTAAAGCTGAGCAGTTCTTC. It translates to CASSLEAGGFKAEQFF.

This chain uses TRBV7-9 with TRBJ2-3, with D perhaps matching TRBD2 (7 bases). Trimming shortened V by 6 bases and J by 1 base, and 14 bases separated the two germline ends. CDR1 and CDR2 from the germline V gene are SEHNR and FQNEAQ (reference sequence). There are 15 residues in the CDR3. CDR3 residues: CASRVSGGRTDTQYF. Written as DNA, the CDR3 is TGTGCCAGCAGGGTATCGGGGGGCCGCACAGATACGCAGTATTTT. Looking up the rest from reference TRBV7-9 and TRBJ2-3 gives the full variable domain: DTGVSQNPRHKITKRGQNVTFRCDPISEHNRLYWYRQTLGQGPEFLTYFQNEAQLEKSRLLSDRFSAERPKGSFSTLEIQRTEQGDSAMYLCASRVSGGRTDTQYFGPGTRLTVL.

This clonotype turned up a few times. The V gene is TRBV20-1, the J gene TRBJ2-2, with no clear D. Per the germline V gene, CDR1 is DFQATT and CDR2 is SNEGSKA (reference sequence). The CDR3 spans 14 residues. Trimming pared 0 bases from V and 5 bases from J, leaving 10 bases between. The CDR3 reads CSARDPLTTGELFF. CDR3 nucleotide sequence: TGCAGTGCTAGAGACCCCCTCACGACCGGGGAGCTGTTTTTT.

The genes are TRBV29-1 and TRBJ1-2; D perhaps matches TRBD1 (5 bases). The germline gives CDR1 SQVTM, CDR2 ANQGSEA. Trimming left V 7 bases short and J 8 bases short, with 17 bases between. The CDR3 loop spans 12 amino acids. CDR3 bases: TGCAGCGCCAGATTAACGGGGGACGGCTACACCTTC. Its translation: CSARLTGDGYTF.

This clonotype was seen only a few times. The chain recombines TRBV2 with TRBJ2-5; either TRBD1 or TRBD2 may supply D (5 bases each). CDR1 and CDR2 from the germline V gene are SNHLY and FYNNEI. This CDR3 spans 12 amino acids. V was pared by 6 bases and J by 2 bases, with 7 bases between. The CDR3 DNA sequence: TGTGCCAGCAGGGGGGATCAAGAGACCCAGTACTTC. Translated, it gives CASRGDQETQYF.

In DNA, the CDR3 is TGTGCCAGCACCGATCCGTCGGAGGTGTACTTC. Residues: CASTDPSEVYF. The chain carries TRBV28 and TRBJ2-5, with D tentatively TRBD2 (5 bases). Germline CDR1 and CDR2: MDHEN and SYDVKM. This CDR3 comprises 11 residues. V dropped 7 bases and J dropped 13 bases, with 16 bases sitting between them.

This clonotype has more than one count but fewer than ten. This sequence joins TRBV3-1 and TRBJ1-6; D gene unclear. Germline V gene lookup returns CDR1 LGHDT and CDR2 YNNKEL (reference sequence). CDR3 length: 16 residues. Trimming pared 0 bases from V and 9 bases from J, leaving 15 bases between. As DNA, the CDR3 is TGTGCCAGCAGCCAAGATCGAGTGTCGCAGGTTTCACCCCTCCACTTT. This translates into CASSQDRVSQVSPLHF.

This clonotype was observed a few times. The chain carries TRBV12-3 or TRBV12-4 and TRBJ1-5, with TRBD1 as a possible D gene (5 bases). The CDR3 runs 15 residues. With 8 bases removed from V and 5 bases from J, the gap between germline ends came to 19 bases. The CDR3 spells CASSRGQGRHQPQHF. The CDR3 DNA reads TGTGCCAGCTCCCGAGGGCAGGGAAGGCATCAGCCCCAGCATTTT.

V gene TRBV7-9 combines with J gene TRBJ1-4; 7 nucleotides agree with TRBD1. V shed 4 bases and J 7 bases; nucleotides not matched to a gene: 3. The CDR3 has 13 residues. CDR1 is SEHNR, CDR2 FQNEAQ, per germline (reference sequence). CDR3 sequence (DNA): TGTGCCAGCAGCTATGGACAGGTTGAAAAACTGTTTTTT. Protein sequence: CASSYGQVEKLFF.

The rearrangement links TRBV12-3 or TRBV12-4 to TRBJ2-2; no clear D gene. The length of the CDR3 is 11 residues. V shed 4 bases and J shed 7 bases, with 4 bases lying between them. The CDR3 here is CASSSFGELFF. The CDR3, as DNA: TGTGCCAGCAGTTCGTTCGGGGAGCTGTTTTTT.

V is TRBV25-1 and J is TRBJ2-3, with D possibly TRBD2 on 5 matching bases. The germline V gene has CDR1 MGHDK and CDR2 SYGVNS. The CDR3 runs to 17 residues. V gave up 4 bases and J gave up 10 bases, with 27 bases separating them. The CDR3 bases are TGTGCCAGCAGTGGCCATGGACTGACCCGAATAGACGATGCGCAGTATTTT. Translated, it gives CASSGHGLTRIDDAQYF.

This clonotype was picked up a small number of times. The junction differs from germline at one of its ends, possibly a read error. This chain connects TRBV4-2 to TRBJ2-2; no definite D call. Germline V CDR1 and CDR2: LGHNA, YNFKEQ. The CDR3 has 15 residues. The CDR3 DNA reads TGTGCCAGCAGCCAAGTTGGCGCGAACACCCGGGAGCTGTTTTTT. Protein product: CASSQVGANTRELFF.

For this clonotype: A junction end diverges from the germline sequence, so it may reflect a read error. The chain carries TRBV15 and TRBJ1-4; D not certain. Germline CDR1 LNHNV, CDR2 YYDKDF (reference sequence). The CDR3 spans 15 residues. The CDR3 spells CATCREGATNEKLFF. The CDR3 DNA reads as TGTGCCACCTGCAGAGAGGGAGCAACTAATGAAAAACTGTTTTTT.

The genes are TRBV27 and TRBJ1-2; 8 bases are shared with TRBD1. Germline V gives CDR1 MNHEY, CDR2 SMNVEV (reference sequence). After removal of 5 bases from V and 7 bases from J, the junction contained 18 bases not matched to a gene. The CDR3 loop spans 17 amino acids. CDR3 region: CASSPGQASGFSSGYTF. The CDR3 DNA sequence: TGTGCCAGCAGTCCGGGACAGGCTTCGGGTTTTTCGAGTGGCTACACCTTC.

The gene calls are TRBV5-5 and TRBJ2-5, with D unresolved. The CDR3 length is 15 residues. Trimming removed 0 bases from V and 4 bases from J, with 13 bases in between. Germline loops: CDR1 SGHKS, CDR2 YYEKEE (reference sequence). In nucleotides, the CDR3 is TGTGCCAGCAGCTTGGCGGCTGATACACGAGAGACCCAGTACTTC. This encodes CASSLAADTRETQYF.

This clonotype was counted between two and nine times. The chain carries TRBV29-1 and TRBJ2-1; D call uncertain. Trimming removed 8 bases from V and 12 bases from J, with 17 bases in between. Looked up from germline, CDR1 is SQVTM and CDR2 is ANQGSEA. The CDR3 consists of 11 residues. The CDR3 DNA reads TGCAGCTCCTCGAGGTTGGATGGGCAGTTCTTC. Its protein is CSSSRLDGQFF.

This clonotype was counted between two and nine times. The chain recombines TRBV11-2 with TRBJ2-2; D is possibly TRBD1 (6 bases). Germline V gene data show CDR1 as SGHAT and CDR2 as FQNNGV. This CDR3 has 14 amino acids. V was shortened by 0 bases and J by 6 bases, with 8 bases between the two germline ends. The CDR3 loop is CASSLDRGSGELFF. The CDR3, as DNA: TGTGCCAGCAGCTTAGACAGGGGTTCCGGGGAGCTGTTTTTT.

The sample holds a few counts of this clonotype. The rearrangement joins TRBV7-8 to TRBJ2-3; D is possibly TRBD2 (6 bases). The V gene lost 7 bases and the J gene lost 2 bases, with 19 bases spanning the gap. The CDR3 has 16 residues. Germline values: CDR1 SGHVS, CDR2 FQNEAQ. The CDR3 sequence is CASTLVGGLSTDTQYF. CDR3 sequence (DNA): TGTGCCAGCACCCTCGTCGGGGGACTTTCCACAGATACGCAGTATTTT.

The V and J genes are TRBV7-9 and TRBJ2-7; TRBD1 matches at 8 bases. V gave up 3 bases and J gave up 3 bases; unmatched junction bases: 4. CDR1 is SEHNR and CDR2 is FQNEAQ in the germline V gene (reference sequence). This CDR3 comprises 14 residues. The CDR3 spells CASSLGQEFYEQYF. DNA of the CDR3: TGTGCCAGCAGCTTGGGACAGGAGTTCTACGAGCAGTACTTC.